These 20 T cell receptor beta chains share one sample of origin, sequenced in a study of T cells after somatic rescue of genetic block. Repertoires were generated with immunoSEQ multiplex PCR, while TCRdb's copy carries only in-frame clones and drops some. Of tens of thousands of clones in the sample, 85% to 95% are singletons; the top ten hold over 2.5%. Sequences were obtained from peripheral blood mononuclear cells (PBMCs). Receptors originate from a man aged 40-49 years.

This chain links TRBV7-8 with TRBJ2-5; D is unresolved. The ends were cut back, 2 bases at V and 5 bases at J, with 12 bases in the middle. Germline assignment: CDR1 SGHVS and CDR2 FQNEAQ. The CDR3 has 14 residues. CDR3 sequence (DNA): TGTGCCAGCAGCTTATCAACACCGTGGGAGACCCAGTACTTC. Encoded protein: CASSLSTPWETQYF.

The chain carries TRBV7-2 and TRBJ2-7, with D perhaps TRBD2 (6 bases). Trimming stripped 4 bases from V and 6 bases from J, with 22 bases between. The CDR3 extends over 16 amino acids. Germline CDR1 SGHTA, CDR2 FQGNSA. The CDR3 bases are TGTGCCAGCAGCTGGACCGTGCGGGGATCCCCTATCGAGCAGTACTTC. Protein sequence: CASSWTVRGSPIEQYF.

As to this clone: The junction departs from the called germline gene at one end, perhaps through a read error. Other nucleotide sequences in the sample specify the same CDR3. The genes are TRBV23-1 and TRBJ1-2; D uncertain. TRBV23-1 is annotated as an ORF whose role is uncertain. CDR3 length: 13 residues. The CDR3 DNA sequence: TGCGCCAGCAGCCAATCCTGGGGCTATGGCTACACCTTC. This codes for CASSQSWGYGYTF.

This clone was picked up one time. The chain is built from TRBV5-4 and TRBJ2-2; TRBD1 matches at 9 bases. Germline CDR1 is SGHNT and CDR2 is YYREEE (reference sequence). With 3 bases clipped from V and 1 base from J, the junction kept 1 base outside the gene matches. This CDR3 has 15 amino acids. As DNA, the CDR3 is TGTGCCAGCAGCTGGGGACAGGGGAACACCGGGGAGCTGTTTTTT. This sequence encodes CASSWGQGNTGELFF.

The chain carries TRBV9 and TRBJ1-1; D is unresolved. Germline V CDR1 and CDR2: SGDLS, YYNGEE. V gave up 1 base and J gave up 7 bases, with 17 bases separating them. CDR3 size: 15 residues. CDR3 DNA: TGTGCCAGCAGCGTAAGTGACGATAGGTATAATGAAGCTTTCTTT. This encodes CASSVSDDRYNEAFF.

Of note for this clone: Compared with germline, one end of the junction differs, possibly owing to a read error. The gene calls are TRBV5-1 and TRBJ2-3; 12 positions agree with TRBD2. Germline lookup yields CDR1 SGHRS and CDR2 YFSETQ. This CDR3 has 18 residues. The CDR3 loop reads CARSLAWASGGGTDTQYF. The CDR3 nucleotides are TGCGCCCGCAGCTTGGCCTGGGCTAGCGGGGGGGGCACAGATACGCAGTATTTT.

The rearrangement uses TRBV28 and TRBJ1-2; tentative D call: TRBD1 (5 bases). Trimming shortened V by 6 bases and J by 4 bases, and 18 bases separated the two germline ends. CDR1 is MDHEN and CDR2 is SYDVKM in the germline V gene. The CDR3 runs to 15 residues. In nucleotides, the CDR3 is TGTGCCAGCAGGTTTGAGGGGCGCGTAGTCTATGGCTACACCTTC. Translated, it gives CASRFEGRVVYGYTF.

This clone was seen only once. The chain carries TRBV7-6 and TRBJ2-3; no definite D call. This CDR3 is built from 12 residues. Deletions cut 2 bases from V and 9 bases from J, with 9 bases between. Germline V gene sequence: CDR1 SGHVS, CDR2 FNYEAQ. In nucleotides, the CDR3 is TGTGCCAGCAGCTTAAGGCTAGACACGCAGTATTTT. It encodes CASSLRLDTQYF.

The chain couples TRBV29-1 to TRBJ2-2, with D uncertain. This CDR3 has 15 residues. The V and J ends lost 2 bases and 1 base respectively, with 11 bases between them. CDR1 is SQVTM and CDR2 is ANQGSEA in the germline V gene. CDR3: CSVERRAGNTGELFF. The CDR3 region has the DNA TGCAGCGTTGAAAGAAGGGCAGGGAACACCGGGGAGCTGTTTTTT.

The genes are TRBV7-9 and TRBJ2-1, with TRBD2 matching 7 bases. Germline V gene data show CDR1 as SEHNR and CDR2 as FQNEAQ (reference sequence). The length of the CDR3 is 15 residues. The V segment lost 5 bases and the J segment 5 bases; nucleotides outside the gene matches: 9. CDR3 nucleotide sequence: TGTGCCAGCAGCATAGGGCAGCGGGGTAACAATGAGCAGTTCTTC. Amino acids: CASSIGQRGNNEQFF.

This CDR3 is CASSLAHRGLPEQYF. Written as DNA, the CDR3 is TGTGCCAGCAGCTTGGCTCACAGGGGGCTACCCGAGCAGTACTTC. The chain couples TRBV5-4 to TRBJ2-7; TRBD1 agrees at 9 bases. CDR1 and CDR2 (germline): SGHNT, YYREEE (reference sequence). J lost 6 bases, V lost 0 bases, and 7 bases had no gene match. The CDR3 totals 15 residues.

The CDR3 spells CASSQRTSNEQFF. CDR3 in DNA: TGCGCCAGCAGCCAACGGACTAGTAATGAGCAGTTCTTC. The chain uses TRBV4-1 and TRBJ2-1, with TRBD2 matching 7 bases. The CDR3 covers 13 residues. CDR1 and CDR2 from the germline V gene are MGHRA and YSYEKL. The ends lost 2 bases at V and 7 bases at J; junction bases unmatched: 2.

The genes are TRBV5-5 and TRBJ2-5, with D possibly TRBD1 on 6 matching bases. Germline V gene sequence: CDR1 SGHKS, CDR2 YYEKEE (reference sequence). This CDR3 is built from 14 residues. Deletions cut 2 bases from V and 5 bases from J, with 13 bases between. The CDR3 spells CASSFMGASETQYF. The CDR3 nucleotides are TGTGCCAGCAGCTTTATGGGGGCGAGTGAGACCCAGTACTTC. Based on the CDR3 plus reference TRBV5-5 and TRBJ2-5, the full variable domain is DAGVTQSPTHLIKTRGQQVTLRCSPISGHKSVSWYQQVLGQGPQFIFQYYEKEERGRGNFPDRFSARQFPNYSSELNVNALLLGDSALYLCASSFMGASETQYFGPGTRLLVL.

The chain employs TRBV7-2 and TRBJ2-3; 7 positions match TRBD2. In germline, CDR1 is SGHTA, CDR2 FQGNSA. The CDR3 loop spans 16 amino acids. Trimming at V came to 1 base and at J to 0 bases, leaving 4 bases not matched to a gene. The CDR3 nucleotides read TGTGCCAGCAGCTTAGTGGGGAGGGGTAGCACAGATACGCAGTATTTT. As protein: CASSLVGRGSTDTQYF.

This sequence joins TRBV4-1 and TRBJ1-4; D not certain. The CDR3 spans 16 residues. The germline CDR1 and CDR2 sequences are MGHRA and YSYEKL. V was shortened by 0 bases and J by 4 bases, with 12 bases between the two germline ends. CDR3 DNA: TGCGCCAGCAGCCAAGATAGGGCAGGAGTTAATGAAAAACTGTTTTTT. Its protein is CASSQDRAGVNEKLFF.

The gene calls are TRBV27 and TRBJ2-4; D is uncertain. Germline V gene sequence: CDR1 MNHEY, CDR2 SMNVEV (reference sequence). The V end was cut by 0 bases, the J end by 0 bases, with 12 bases between. CDR3 length: 17 residues. The CDR3 nucleotides are TGTGCCAGCAGTTTATCGCCGGCGAGAGTAGCCAAAAACATTCAGTACTTC. As protein: CASSLSPARVAKNIQYF.

This chain joins TRBV4-1 and TRBJ2-1; 11 bases are a match to TRBD1. V lost 2 bases, J lost 6 bases, and 9 bases stayed unmatched. Germline CDR1 reads MGHRA; CDR2 reads YSYEKL. CDR3 length: 17 amino acids. DNA for the CDR3: TGCGCCAGCAGCCAAACGGGGGGACAGGGGGTTTTCAATGAGCAGTTCTTC. Translating it yields CASSQTGGQGVFNEQFF.

The chain employs TRBV6-6 and TRBJ1-5; D is possibly TRBD1 (5 bases). The CDR3 consists of 14 residues. Deletions cut 6 bases from V and 6 bases from J, with 15 bases between. Germline CDR1 is MNHNY and CDR2 is SVGAGI (reference sequence). Written as DNA, the CDR3 is TGTGCCAGCAGCCCCCGGGGGTATGGTCAGCCCCAGCATTTT. Amino acid sequence: CASSPRGYGQPQHF.

V gene TRBV5-1 combines with J gene TRBJ2-7; no firm D call. The CDR3 sequence is 12 residues long. With 3 bases removed from V and 1 base from J, the gap between germline ends came to 5 bases. Germline V gene sequence: CDR1 SGHRS, CDR2 YFSETQ. The CDR3 spells CASSSPSYEQYF. In DNA, the CDR3 is TGCGCCAGCAGCTCGCCTTCCTACGAGCAGTACTTC.

The chain joins TRBV7-3 to TRBJ2-3, with D uncertain. CDR1 and CDR2 (germline): SGHTA, FQGTGA. This CDR3 contains 14 residues. V was shortened by 5 bases and J by 2 bases, with 11 bases between the two germline ends. CDR3 DNA: TGTGCCAGCAGCCCCTCGCTTGACACAGATACGCAGTATTTT. It codes for CASSPSLDTDTQYF.